The clone carrying this T cell receptor beta chain has ten or more counts. The CDR3 is 16 amino acids. In germline, CDR1 is SEHNR, CDR2 FQNEAQ (reference sequence). Between the trimmed V and J ends, which lost 1 base and 5 bases, there was a span of 17 bases. There were healthy Caucasian individuals from Russia, aged about 6 to 100, serving as donors. The sample originates from a study of blood T cells in healthy people across ages. Primers used in a second PCR of about 6 to 11 cycles were a sample-barcoded 5' primer and a J-beta primer mix. TCRdb re-called the 5' RACE reads through MiXCR, storing one row per CDR3 protein. This sample carries around 1,700,000 distinct CDR3 sequences, 28% of them seen once, and the ten largest clones take about 8%.

The rearrangement links TRBV7-9 to TRBJ2-5; D perhaps matches TRBD2 (5 bases). Material: blood. The receptor comes from a woman in her thirties in good health. CDR3 DNA sequence: TGTGCCAGCAGCTTAGTCGGAGGTTCCAGAGGGGAGACCCAGTACTTC. Translating gives CASSLVGGSRGETQYF.